This is a list of T cell receptor beta chains from one sample in a study of shared clonotypes between healthy human individuals. Profiled with immunoSEQ multiplex PCR; TCRdb holds only in-frame clones, not every one. The table shows about 600,000 clones, with 95% to 98% occurring only once. Sequenced material: naive CD4+ T cells sorted from blood. The receptor source for this set is a woman aged 25 to 45 in good health. Both conserved end residues are part of each CDR3. The D gene is left open where the match is weak.

J: TRBJ2-7; D: TRBD2; V: TRBV28; DNA: TGTGCCAGCAGTCCCCCGGCGGGGGAGCCCTACGAGCAGTACTTC; CDR3: CASSPPAGEPYEQYF
J: TRBJ2-2; D: NA; V: TRBV19; DNA: TGTGCCAGTACCCCGGGCAGTAACACCGGGGAGCTGTTTTTT; CDR3: CASTPGSNTGELFF
J: TRBJ2-1; D: TRBD2; V: TRBV5-6; DNA: TGTGCCAGCAGCGGAGATAGCGGGCGGACTGAGCAGTTCTTC; CDR3: CASSGDSGRTEQFF
J: TRBJ2-3; D: NA; V: TRBV28; DNA: TGTGCCAGCAGTTCATATAATCAGGGGTCTCGCACAGATACGCAGTATTTT; CDR3: CASSSYNQGSRTDTQYF
J: TRBJ1-5; D: NA; V: TRBV28; DNA: TGTGCCAGCAGTTTTGTTGGGACCAGCATTAATCAGCCCCAGCATTTT; CDR3: CASSFVGTSINQPQHF
J: TRBJ1-2; D: NA; V: TRBV28; DNA: TGTGCCAGCAGTCTGTGGGGGTTCAACTATGGCTACACCTTC; CDR3: CASSLWGFNYGYTF
J: TRBJ2-2; D: NA; V: TRBV11-2; DNA: TGTGCCAGCAGCTATAACACCCCGAACACCGGGGAGCTGTTTTTT; CDR3: CASSYNTPNTGELFF
J: TRBJ1-2; D: NA; V: TRBV4-2; DNA: TGTGCCAGCAGCCAAGATCGGCCTAACTATGGCTACACCTTC; CDR3: CASSQDRPNYGYTF
J: TRBJ2-5; D: NA; V: TRBV11-2; DNA: TGTGCCAGCAGCTTAGGGCCTCGTCGGGATGAATTTTCGGAGACCCAGTACTTC; CDR3: CASSLGPRRDEFSETQYF
J: TRBJ2-5; D: NA; V: TRBV19; DNA: TGTGCCAGTAGTACAGGCTCCCAAGAGACCCAGTACTTC; CDR3: CASSTGSQETQYF
J: TRBJ2-7; D: TRBD2; V: TRBV6-6; DNA: TGTGCCAGCAGTTACCCGCGGGCGGCGGGAGACTACGAGCAGTACTTC; CDR3: CASSYPRAAGDYEQYF
J: TRBJ2-1; D: TRBD2; V: TRBV29-1; DNA: TGCAGCGTCGCGTTTGGCGGGAGTGCATCGTTCTTC; CDR3: CSVAFGGSASFF
J: TRBJ2-2; D: NA; V: TRBV6-6; DNA: TGTGCCAGCAGTTACGTACGGACGAACACCGGGGAGCTGTTTTTT; CDR3: CASSYVRTNTGELFF
J: TRBJ1-4; D: TRBD1; V: TRBV19; DNA: TGTGCCAGTAGTACGACTGGGACAGCAGAAAAACTGTTTTTT; CDR3: CASSTTGTAEKLFF